This T cell receptor (beta chain) is drawn from a study of shared clonotypes between healthy human individuals. Overall study context: Per-donor plates numbered three CD4 naive, three CD4 memory, two CD8 naive and one CD8 memory. Study-level points and caveats: Generally, naive subsets (rather than memory subsets) showed larger estimated richness. What rarefaction showed was incomplete sorted-subset sequencing despite large depth.

The sample holds a few counts of this clone. Antigen: not known. Some clones are missing from TCRdb's copy, which holds only in-frame ones; the method was immunoSEQ multiplex PCR. The sample includes some 1 million clones, about 77% of them seen just once. This CDR3 contains 14 residues. V was cut by 5 bases and J by 2 bases, with 13 bases left in between. Germline V gives CDR1 SGHVS, CDR2 FQNEAQ. The chain uses TRBV7-8 and TRBJ2-7; D uncertain. The sample taken for sequencing was memory CD4+ T cells sorted from blood. Noted subset: CD45RA-negative fraction. The receptor comes from a man younger than 35 in good health. CDR3 region: CASSHSGSAYEQYF. As DNA, the CDR3 is TGTGCCAGCAGCCACTCCGGGTCCGCCTACGAGCAGTACTTC.